Below are 21 T cell receptor beta chains sequenced from a single sample in a study of CD8 T cells in Susac syndrome. The RNA, about 0.45 to 1 ug, was put through reverse transcription using random hexamers. TCRdb passed the immunoSEQ multiplex PCR reads through MiXCR, listing each CDR3 protein once. The table shows approximately 230,000 distinct CDR3 sequences, with around 95% occurring only once. The sequenced material came from CD4+ T cells from PBMCs. All receptors derive from a human donor with multiple sclerosis.

The genes are TRBV21-1 and TRBJ1-5. TRBV21-1 is a documented pseudogene. This CDR3 has 16 amino acids. In DNA, the CDR3 is TGTGCCAGCAGCAAAGTGGAAGTGAGGGACAATCAGCCCCAGCATTTT. It encodes CASSKVEVRDNQPQHF.

J is TRBJ2-2 and V is TRBV29-1; the match to TRBD1 covers 7 bases. The V and J ends lost 4 bases and 1 base, in that order; junction bases with no gene match: 12. The CDR3 sequence is 17 residues long. Germline-derived CDR1 and CDR2 are SQVTM and ANQGSEA. CDR3: CSVAGMTGSLNTGELFF. CDR3 sequence (DNA): TGCAGCGTTGCCGGAATGACAGGGAGCTTGAACACCGGGGAGCTGTTTTTT.

The J gene is TRBJ2-5, the V gene TRBV5-1, with TRBD2 matching over 10 bases. The CDR3 is 16 amino acids. V shed 8 bases, J shed 5 bases, and the junction held 15 bases outside the gene matches. CDR1 is SGHRS, CDR2 YFSETQ, per germline. The CDR3 DNA is TGCGCCAGTCACGCGCAAGCGGGAGGGCCGGGTGAGACCCAGTACTTC. Translated, it gives CASHAQAGGPGETQYF. The full variable domain, its missing parts supplied by reference TRBV5-1 and TRBJ2-5, is KAGVTQTPRYLIKTRGQQVTLSCSPISGHRSVSWYQQTPGQGLQFLFEYFSETQRNKGNFPGRFSGRQFSNSRSEMNVSTLELGDSALYLCASHAQAGGPGETQYFGPGTRLLVL.

This clonotype was seen more than once but under ten times. The chain employs TRBV5-6 and TRBJ2-7, with TRBD1 matching 10 bases. From germline, CDR1 is SGHDT and CDR2 YYEEEE. The CDR3 extends over 16 amino acids. Germline trimming cut 4 bases from V and 0 bases from J; bases unmatched to any gene: 7. The CDR3 nucleotides read TGTGCCAGCAGCGGCGCCGGGACAGGGGTCTCCTACGAGCAGTACGTC. Protein sequence: CASSGAGTGVSYEQYV.

CDR3 coding DNA: TGTGCCAGCAGCTTGGCCGAGGGGGAAGGGCCCCTCCACTTT. Residues: CASSLAEGEGPLHF. J is TRBJ1-6 and V is TRBV5-4; possibly TRBD1 for D (6 bases). V lost 0 bases and J 13 bases, leaving 14 bases between the germline ends. CDR3 length equals 14 residues. CDR1 and CDR2 from the germline V gene are SGHNT and YYREEE (reference sequence).

V gene TRBV6-5 combines with J gene TRBJ2-7; no firm D call. Germline lookup yields CDR1 MNHEY and CDR2 SVGAGI. Deletions cut 6 bases from V and 0 bases from J, with 9 bases between. The CDR3 spans 13 residues. In DNA, the CDR3 is TGTGCCAGCAGGGCCGGCAGCTCCTACGAGCAGTACGTC. Translated, it gives CASRAGSSYEQYV.

This chain uses TRBV6-5 with TRBJ1-1; D uncertain. The germline CDR1 and CDR2 sequences are MNHEY and SVGAGI. The CDR3 covers 11 residues. The V end was cut by 3 bases, the J end by 11 bases, with 10 bases between. The CDR3 nucleotides read TGTGCCAGCAGTTATGGACGGTCCGCTTTCTTT. It encodes CASSYGRSAFF.

For the CDR3, the DNA is TGCGCCAGCAGCCTCACCTTGGTAACTAATGAAAAACTGTTTTTT. Its protein is CASSLTLVTNEKLFF. This chain links TRBV4-1 with TRBJ1-4; D gene unclear. Germline-derived CDR1 and CDR2 are MGHRA and YSYEKL. The CDR3 has 15 amino acids. Trimming removed 4 bases at V and 1 base at J, with 10 bases between.

The J gene is TRBJ2-1, the V gene TRBV30; maybe TRBD2 (5 bases). From germline, CDR1 is GTSNPN and CDR2 SVGIG (reference sequence). This CDR3 is 11 amino acids long. V shed 4 bases and J shed 7 bases, with 8 bases lying between them. For the CDR3, the DNA is TGTGCCTGGAACATAGCGAATGAGCAGTTCTTC. This codes for CAWNIANEQFF.

The J gene is TRBJ1-1, the V gene TRBV2; D not resolved. V was cut by 1 base and J by 5 bases, with 8 bases left in between. The CDR3 extends over 13 amino acids. Germline V CDR1 and CDR2: SNHLY, FYNNEI. The CDR3 protein is CASSEGRWTEAFF. The CDR3 DNA follows: TGTGCCAGCAGTGAAGGCAGGTGGACTGAAGCTTTCTTT.

V is TRBV27 and J is TRBJ2-5; TRBD1 aligns across 9 bases. Trimming cost V 5 bases and J 7 bases; bases outside gene matches: 11. The germline gives CDR1 MNHEY, CDR2 SMNVEV (reference sequence). The CDR3 is made up of 15 amino acids. In DNA, the CDR3 is TGTGCCAGCAGTCCACACTCGGGACAGGGCGGGACCCAGTACTTC. It codes for CASSPHSGQGGTQYF.

The chain uses TRBV11-2 and TRBJ2-5; weak D call: TRBD1 (7 bases). The V and J ends lost 5 bases and 4 bases respectively, with 17 bases between them. Germline CDR1 SGHAT, CDR2 FQNNGV. The CDR3 spans 15 residues. The CDR3 loop is CASSPQGGAGETQYF. The CDR3 DNA follows: TGTGCCAGCAGCCCCCAGGGGGGAGCGGGAGAGACCCAGTACTTC. The full variable domain, with the rest looked up from reference TRBV11-2 and TRBJ2-5, is EAGVAQSPRYKIIEKRQSVAFWCNPISGHATLYWYQQILGQGPKLLIQFQNNGVVDDSQLPKDRFSAERLKGVDSTLKIQPAKLEDSAVYLCASSPQGGAGETQYFGPGTRLLVL.

The chain combines TRBV7-9 with TRBJ2-3, with D hard to call. Looked up from germline, CDR1 is SEHNR and CDR2 is FQNEAQ (reference sequence). The CDR3 is 15 amino acids. Trimming left V 1 base short and J 2 bases short, with 10 bases between. CDR3 nucleotide sequence: TGTGCCAGCAGCTTAGGTTCAGTCTACACAGATACGCAGTATTTT. It codes for CASSLGSVYTDTQYF. Using reference TRBV7-9 and TRBJ2-3 for the parts outside the CDR3, the full variable domain is DTGVSQNPRHKITKRGQNVTFRCDPISEHNRLYWYRQTLGQGPEFLTYFQNEAQLEKSRLLSDRFSAERPKGSFSTLEIQRTEQGDSAMYLCASSLGSVYTDTQYFGPGTRLTVL.

V usage is TRBV5-4 and J usage is TRBJ2-5, with TRBD2 as a possible D gene (6 bases). CDR3 length: 16 amino acids. V was cut by 0 bases and J by 1 base, with 13 bases left in between. From germline, CDR1 is SGHNT and CDR2 YYREEE (reference sequence). The CDR3 is CASSLEVLGGQETQYF. The CDR3, as DNA: TGTGCCAGCAGCTTGGAGGTATTGGGGGGCCAAGAGACCCAGTACTTC.

The CDR3 sequence is CASSQSETGDGYTF. The CDR3 nucleotides are TGTGCCAGCAGCCAATCAGAGACAGGGGATGGCTACACCTTC. V is TRBV16 and J is TRBJ1-2, with 8 bases lining up with TRBD1. The J segment lost 6 bases and the V segment lost 0 bases, leaving 3 bases of the junction unmatched. The CDR3 sequence is 14 residues long. Germline CDR1 KGHSY, CDR2 FQNENV.

DNA for the CDR3: TGTGCCACCAGTGATTCCGCATTAGGTGAGACGAGGGACTATGGCTACACCTTC. Translation: CATSDSALGETRDYGYTF. V and J are TRBV24-1 and TRBJ1-2, with D hard to call. Germline CDR1 reads KGHDR; CDR2 reads SFDVKD. The CDR3 extends over 18 amino acids. V was cut by 2 bases and J by 3 bases, with 21 bases left in between.

The chain couples TRBV28 to TRBJ2-5; 9 bases are a match to TRBD2. The J segment lost 2 bases and the V segment lost 4 bases, leaving 2 bases of the junction unmatched. Germline CDR1 is MDHEN and CDR2 is SYDVKM. This CDR3 spans 14 amino acids. CDR3 sequence: CASSWLAGQETQYF. The CDR3 DNA reads TGTGCCAGCAGTTGGCTAGCGGGGCAAGAGACCCAGTACTTC.

This rearrangement joins TRBV30 to TRBJ2-7; 8 bases fit TRBD2. V lost 5 bases, J lost 2 bases, and 11 bases stayed unmatched. The CDR3 totals 15 residues. The germline CDR1 and CDR2 sequences are GTSNPN and SVGIG (reference sequence). CDR3 nucleotide sequence: TGTGCCTGGCAAGCCCTTGCGGGGGGACCCTACGAGCAGTACTTC. It is translated as CAWQALAGGPYEQYF.

J is TRBJ2-6 and V is TRBV10-3; D not certain. CDR1 and CDR2 (germline): ENHRY, SYGVKD. Trimming took off 4 bases at V and 2 bases at J, with 6 bases between the two ends. The CDR3 runs 14 residues. CDR3 amino acids: CAISVTTGANVLTF. CDR3 coding DNA: TGTGCCATCAGTGTAACAACTGGGGCCAACGTCCTGACTTTC.

CDR3 amino acids: CASSRTGGMSNQPQHF. In DNA form, the CDR3 reads TGTGCCAGCAGTCGGACAGGGGGTATGAGCAATCAGCCCCAGCATTTT. The rearrangement joins TRBV2 to TRBJ1-5; 10 positions match TRBD1. The junction had 5 bases not matched to a gene; V was cut back by 5 bases and J by 1 base. CDR3 size: 16 residues. The germline V gene has CDR1 SNHLY and CDR2 FYNNEI.

The chain carries TRBV9 and TRBJ2-1, with TRBD2 identical over 7 bases. CDR1 is SGDLS, CDR2 YYNGEE, per germline. With V trimmed by 4 bases and J by 9 bases, 10 bases remained unmatched. This CDR3 spans 14 amino acids. The CDR3 nucleotides are TGTGCCAGCAGCCCCCAAGGACTAGTTGGTGAGCAGTTCTTC. Residues: CASSPQGLVGEQFF.